The source of this TCR beta chain is a study of beta chain features in type 1 diabetes (dated by TCRdb to the late 2010s). About the investigation overall: Mean age, gender distribution, total cell number and subset yield were not different between patients and healthy donors. A total of 90 million to 130 million sorted cells were examined across all samples, and a strong correlation was observed between cell number per subset and RNA yield. In the study, recently diagnosed type 1 diabetes patients and matched healthy donors were compared on the TCRB repertoires of their sorted circulating CD4+ T cell subsets. Naive and central memory subsets were obtained from all 28 donors, but regulatory and stem cell-like memory subsets were isolated from only 8 patients and roughly 8 healthy donors. Paper-wide results and their limitations: Because cDNA was sequenced instead of genomic DNA, highly expressing activated cells could be over-represented, though the groups showed no difference in activation or CD3 levels. Because small numbers of individuals were included in the HLA sub-analyses, any influence of HLA type on TCRB rearrangement was left unresolved. Shorter templates might have been favored by PCR, but patient and control samples were amplified and corrected together, so both groups would have been affected equally by any skew. At VDJ recombination sites, type 1 diabetes patients had fewer insertions and more deleted nucleotides, which implies abnormalities in thymic rearrangement. In all four CD4+ subsets, TCRB CDR3 length was moderately but significantly shorter in type 1 diabetes patients. Naive, central memory and regulatory TCRB repertoires appeared more similar among patients than among healthy donors.

Each donor gave one peripheral blood draw, averaging roughly 120 mL, which was collected into heparinised tubes. Naive, central memory, regulatory and stem cell-like memory CD4+ T cells were sorted on a BD FACSAria II using a panel including CD45RO, CCR7, CD25, CD127, CD95 and CD27. All sorted populations exceeded 95% purity. Right away, PBMCs were isolated by Lymphoprep density gradient centrifugation and were stained directly, with no culture step. So that batch effects would be minimized, each experiment stained and sorted samples in pairs, pairing one healthy donor with one patient. Regarding this clone: It has no known antigen specificity. No quality values exist for individual bases; no much larger clone is one base distant.

All of the isolated RNA was reverse transcribed with the High Capacity cDNA Reverse Transcription Kit, so expressed TCRB transcripts were sequenced. Naive, central memory and regulatory T cell samples underwent deep immunoSEQ sequencing, averaging approximately 3.3 million total reads per sample. Sorted cells were lysed in RLT buffer and RNA was extracted with DNase-treated RNeasy Micro or Mini kits, depending on cell number. Each cell subset was processed separately to prevent cross-contamination, with patient and healthy donor samples processed together. Using the immunoSEQ multiplex PCR, TCRB sequences were amplified from cDNA into 87-bp fragments spanning the CDR3 region. Sequencing of the amplicons was performed on the Illumina HiSeq platform. In the authors' own workflow: Synthetic template baselines were used to correct PCR bias computationally, reads within Hamming distance 2 were collapsed together, and singletons that could not be merged were discarded. Reads were aligned to IMGT to assign V, D and J genes, CDR3 length, and insertions or deletions at six rearrangement sites. Within each subset, clonotype counts were normalized to sorted cell number, and only after that were true diversity and Gini coefficients computed with the tcR R package. The overlap coefficient, calculated on TCRB nucleotide sequences, was used to quantify repertoire sharing. Out-of-frame TCRB sequences from naive cells were analyzed to stand in for the pre-selection repertoire. Entries here come from immuneACCESS through TCRdb and include only in-frame sequences with V and J called. Some clones fail to appear in such tables; in the studies checked, an unresolved V gene covers under half of the shortfall, and the cause of the remainder is unknown. That table is the source of V, J and clone size, and D and trimming were worked out from the DNA. The sample table contains 550,000 to 850,000 clones; only one count was recorded for over 10% of them. Of the sample, about 0.02% is held by the ten largest clones.

Trimming removed 8 bases from V and 6 bases from J, leaving 8 bases between the germline ends. CDR1 and CDR2, looked up from the germline V gene (reference sequence), are LNHNV and YYDKDF. The CDR3 runs 11 residues from the cysteine to the phenylalanine. Solely the CDR3 DNA is kept, with 33 bases framed from the first base. Material for sequencing was naive CD4+ T cells from blood. This specimen's cell subset or site label, interpreted: true naive CD4+ T cells. The sequence joins TRBV15 to TRBJ2-1; D gene: possibly TRBD1, on 5 matching bases. The clonotype was recovered from a man between 18 and 29 years old with type 1 diabetes. CDR3 sequence: CATGQGNEQFF. The DNA is TGTGCCACCGGGCAGGGCAATGAGCAGTTCTTC.